This section outlines one TCR beta chain sequence together with its context. This sample was taken from a study of blood T cell repertoires in COVID-19. For the study at large: Samples representing acute and convalescent COVID-19 were sourced from the United States, Italy and Spain. In each case, the material was cDNA or gDNA derived from T cells, B-cell-depleted T cells, or PBMCs.

CDR1 MDHEN and CDR2 SYDVKM come from the germline V gene. V gave up 3 bases and J gave up 3 bases; unmatched junction bases: 10. The CDR3 consists of 17 residues. Some clones are missing from TCRdb's copy, which holds only in-frame ones; the method was immunoSEQ multiplex PCR. The sample contains roughly 200,000 clones, 78% of which appear only once. Sample: peripheral blood. V is TRBV28 and J is TRBJ1-2; 10 bases fit TRBD1. The origin of this receptor is a woman aged 80 or older with active or convalescent COVID-19. Here the CDR3 DNA reads TGTGCCAGCAGTTTTCGCCCCGCGGACAGGGGGGACTATGGCTACACCTTC. This gives the protein CASSFRPADRGDYGYTF.